This T cell receptor (beta chain) was identified in a study of blood T cell repertoires in COVID-19. Overall study: The United States, Italy and Spain supplied acute and convalescent COVID-19 samples. PBMCs, B-cell-depleted T cells, or T cells were the source of the cDNA or gDNA that made up the material.

Some clones are missing from TCRdb's copy, which holds only in-frame ones; the method was immunoSEQ multiplex PCR. Of approximately 60,000 clones listed, approximately 95% are singletons. Germline CDR1 and CDR2: KGHSH and LQKENI. This CDR3 spans 17 amino acids. Trimming removed 2 bases from V and 6 bases from J; junction bases left unmatched: 14. The rearrangement links TRBV18 to TRBJ1-2; 8 bases match TRBD1. This clonotype originated in a man between 65 and 85 years old with active COVID-19. Sequencing was done on a sample of peripheral blood. The CDR3 protein is CASSPRQPGGAEDGYTF. CDR3 DNA: TGTGCCAGCTCACCAAGGCAACCAGGGGGCGCCGAGGATGGCTACACCTTC.